This T cell receptor beta chain originates from a study of cytomegalovirus exposure and HLA in healthy donors. Study-level results: Later findings reportedly placed an Asian-associated ancestry cluster below the approximately 670-donor mean for N-insertions. Among the sequence variants, a highly shared cluster was likely an artifact of sequencing. Solely CMV serostatus was available to characterize immune exposure.

Turning to this clone: Antigen unknown.

Use of 60 Vbeta and 13 Jbeta primers characterized the PCR. Original processing notes: Later reanalysis found 70 million to 95 million unique TCR beta chains, around 9.9 million of them shared. Here immunoSEQ multiplex PCR was the method, and the copy in TCRdb shows in-frame clones only, minus some. The V and J calls and the clone size are those of that table, but D and trimming were determined from the DNA. The sample records about 160,000 clones, approximately 85% being singletons. Germline trimming cut 5 bases from V and 2 bases from J; bases unmatched to any gene: 7. Germline V CDR1 and CDR2: LGHNT, FRNRAP. The CDR3 contains 16 residues.

The specimen was PBMCs. This sequence originates from a man aged 18 to 30 in good health and CMV-seropositive. This chain joins TRBV12-5 and TRBJ2-3; the match to TRBD2 covers 10 bases. The CDR3 region has the DNA TGTGCTAGTGGTCCGGGGACTAGCGTGGCCACAGATACGCAGTATTTT. As protein: CASGPGTSVATDTQYF.